The clone carrying this T cell receptor beta chain was observed a handful of times. Antigen unknown. The assay was immunoSEQ multiplex PCR, and TCRdb's table has in-frame clones only and misses some. The sample lists 99,000 or so clones; around 86% were seen once. The V gene end was trimmed by 6 bases and the J gene end by 6 bases; junction bases not matched to a gene: 6. The CDR3 runs 13 residues. Germline V CDR1 and CDR2: LGHDT, YNNKEL (reference sequence). This entry comes from a study of T cell responses to AZD1222 COVID-19 vaccine. General study results and limits: Nearly half of spike-specific TCRs reportedly target variant regions that are unmutated in the B.1.351 and B.1.1.7 variants. Seropositivity was recorded at baseline in only a handful of AZD1222 recipients.

The receptor's source is an adult who received the MenACWY meningococcal vaccine as a control. The specimen was peripheral blood, collected 28 days after the second dose of the MenACWY control vaccine. The V gene is TRBV3-1 (or the pseudogene TRBV3-2), the J gene TRBJ1-1; 8 bases fit TRBD1. The CDR3 DNA reads TGTGCCAGCAGACCCATACAGGGGGCTGAAGCTTTCTTT. It translates to CASRPIQGAEAFF.